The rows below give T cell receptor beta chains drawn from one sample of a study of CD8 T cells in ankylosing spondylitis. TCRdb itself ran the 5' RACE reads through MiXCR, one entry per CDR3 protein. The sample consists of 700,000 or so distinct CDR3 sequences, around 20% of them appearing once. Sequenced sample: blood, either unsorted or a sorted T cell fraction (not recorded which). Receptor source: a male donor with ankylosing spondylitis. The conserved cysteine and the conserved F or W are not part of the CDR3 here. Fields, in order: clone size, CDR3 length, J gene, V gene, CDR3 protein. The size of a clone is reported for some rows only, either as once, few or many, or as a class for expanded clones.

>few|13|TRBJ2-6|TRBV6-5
ASSYSQAGANVLT
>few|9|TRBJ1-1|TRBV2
ASSDWRIAF
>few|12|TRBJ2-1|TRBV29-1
SVVLTETYNEQF
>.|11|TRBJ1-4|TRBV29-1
SVGTGKTEKLF
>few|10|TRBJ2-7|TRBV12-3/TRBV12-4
ASRNQAYEQY
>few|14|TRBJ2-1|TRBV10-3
AIPTSQVNSYNEQF
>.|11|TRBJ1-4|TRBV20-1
SAPGQGTEKLF
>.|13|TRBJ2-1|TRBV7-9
ASSSWTGSNNEQF
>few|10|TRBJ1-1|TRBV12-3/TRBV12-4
ASSRDRPEAF
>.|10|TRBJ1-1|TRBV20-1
SAREWGTEAF
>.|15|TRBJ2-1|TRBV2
ASRAIAQGATIPEQF
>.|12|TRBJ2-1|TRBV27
ASMDLADPREQF